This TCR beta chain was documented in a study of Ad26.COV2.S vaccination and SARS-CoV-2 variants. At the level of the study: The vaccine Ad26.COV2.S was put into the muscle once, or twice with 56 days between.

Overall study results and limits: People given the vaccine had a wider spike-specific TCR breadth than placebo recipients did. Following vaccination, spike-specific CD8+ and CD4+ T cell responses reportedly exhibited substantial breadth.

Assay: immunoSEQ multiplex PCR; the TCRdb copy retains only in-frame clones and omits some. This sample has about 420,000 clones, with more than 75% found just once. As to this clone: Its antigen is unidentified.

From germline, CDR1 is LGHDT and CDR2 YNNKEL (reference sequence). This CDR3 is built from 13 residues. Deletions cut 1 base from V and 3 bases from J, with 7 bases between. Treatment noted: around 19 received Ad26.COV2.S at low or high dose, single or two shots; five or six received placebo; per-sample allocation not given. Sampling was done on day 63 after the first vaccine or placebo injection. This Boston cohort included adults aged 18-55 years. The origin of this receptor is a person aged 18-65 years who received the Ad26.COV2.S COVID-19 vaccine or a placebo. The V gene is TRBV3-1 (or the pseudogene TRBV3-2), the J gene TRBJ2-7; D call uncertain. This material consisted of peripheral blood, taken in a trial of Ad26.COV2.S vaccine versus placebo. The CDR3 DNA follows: TGTGCCAGCAGCCAAGTCCCCAGCTACGAGCAGTACTTC. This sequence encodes CASSQVPSYEQYF.